The T cell receptor beta chain under discussion was sequenced for a study of technical replicates of blood from a few donors. The CDR3 has 15 amino acids. Per the germline V gene, CDR1 is MNHNS and CDR2 is SASEGT. Trimming removed 6 bases from V and 3 bases from J; junction bases left unmatched: 9. Measured with immunoSEQ multiplex PCR; TCRdb has only the in-frame clones, and not every one. The sample lists about 75,000 clones; about 97% were seen once. The V call is TRBV6-1, the J call TRBJ2-3; TRBD1 matches at 7 bases. Sample: T cells isolated from PBMCs. The source is a human donor in good health. The CDR3 protein is CASSALQGPTDTQYF. The CDR3 region has the DNA TGTGCCAGCAGCGCCTTACAGGGGCCTACAGATACGCAGTATTTT.